This TCR beta chain stems from a study of identical twins. Study-level findings and limits: Partial confounding of zero-insertion analyses by invariant MAIT and iNKT cells was possible. Models underestimated out-of-frame TCR alpha sharing in monozygotic twins.

This clonotype has only a few counts. Its antigen is still unknown. The CDR3 length is 16 residues. CDR1 is SQVTM, CDR2 ANQGSEA, per germline. With template switching, a universal primer site was added, and the cDNA carried unique molecular identifiers. TCRdb re-derived calls from the 5' RACE reads in MiXCR, one entry per CDR3 protein. The sample lists 460,000 or so distinct CDR3 sequences; about 14% were seen once. The sample was also reused in another study, on yellow fever vaccine responses in identical twins. As that study records: Reportedly, twins showed a vaccine T cell response that looked partly convergent and partly personalized.

The genes are TRBV29-1 and TRBJ1-1; unclear D gene. The sequenced sample consisted of CD4+ T cells sorted from blood. The sequence was obtained from a woman aged 18-30 years in good health. CDR3 sequence: CRVNRWQAPRSIVAFF. The DNA for the CDR3 is TGCAGGGTGAATCGTTGGCAGGCGCCTAGAAGTATTGTAGCTTTCTTT.